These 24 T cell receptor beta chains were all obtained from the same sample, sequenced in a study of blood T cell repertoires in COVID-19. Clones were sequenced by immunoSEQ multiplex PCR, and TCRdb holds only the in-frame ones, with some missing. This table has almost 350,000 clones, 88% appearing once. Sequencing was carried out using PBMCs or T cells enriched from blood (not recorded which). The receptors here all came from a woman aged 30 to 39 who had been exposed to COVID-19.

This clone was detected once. The CDR3 protein is CASREQGAAKNIQYF. CDR3 DNA sequence: TGTGCCAGCAGAGAACAGGGGGCCGCCAAAAACATTCAGTACTTC. The genes are TRBV6-6 and TRBJ2-4; 9 nucleotides match TRBD1. This CDR3 is built from 15 residues. J was trimmed by 1 base and V by 6 bases; bases with no gene match: 4. Germline CDR1 MNHNY, CDR2 SVGAGI (reference sequence).

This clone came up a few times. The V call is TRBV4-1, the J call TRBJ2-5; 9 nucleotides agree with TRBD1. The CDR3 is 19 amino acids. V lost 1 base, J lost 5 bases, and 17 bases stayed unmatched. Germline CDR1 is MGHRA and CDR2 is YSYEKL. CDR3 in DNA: TGCGCCAGCAGCCAAGCTGAAGGCCCGGGACAGGGTAAATGGGAGACCCAGTACTTC. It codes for CASSQAEGPGQGKWETQYF.

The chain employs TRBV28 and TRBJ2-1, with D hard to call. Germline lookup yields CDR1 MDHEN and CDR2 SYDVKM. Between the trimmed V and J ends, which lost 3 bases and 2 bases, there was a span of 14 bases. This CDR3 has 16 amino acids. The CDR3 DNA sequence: TGTGCCAGCAGTTTCATCGGTACGAAGACCTACAATGAGCAGTTCTTC. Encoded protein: CASSFIGTKTYNEQFF.

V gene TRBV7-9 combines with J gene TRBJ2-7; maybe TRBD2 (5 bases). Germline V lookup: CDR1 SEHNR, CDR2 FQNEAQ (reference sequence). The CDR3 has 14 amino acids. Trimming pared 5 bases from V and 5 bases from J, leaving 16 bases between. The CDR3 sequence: CASSVEGDSNEQYF. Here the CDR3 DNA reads TGTGCCAGCAGCGTTGAGGGAGATTCGAACGAGCAGTACTTC.

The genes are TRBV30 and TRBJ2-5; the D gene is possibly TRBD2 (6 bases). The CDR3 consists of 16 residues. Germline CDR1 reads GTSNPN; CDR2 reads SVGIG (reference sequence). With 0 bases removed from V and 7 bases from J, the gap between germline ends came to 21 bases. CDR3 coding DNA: TGTGCCTGGAGTGTAAGGGCGGGATTGGTTTTTGGGACCCAGTACTTC. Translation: CAWSVRAGLVFGTQYF.

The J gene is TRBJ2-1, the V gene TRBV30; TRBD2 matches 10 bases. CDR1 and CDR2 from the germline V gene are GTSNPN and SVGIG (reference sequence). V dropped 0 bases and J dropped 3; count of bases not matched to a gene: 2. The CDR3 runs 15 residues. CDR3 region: CAWSVAGGNYNEQFF. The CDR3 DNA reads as TGTGCCTGGAGTGTAGCGGGAGGGAACTACAATGAGCAGTTCTTC. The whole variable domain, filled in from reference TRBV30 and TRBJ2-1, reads SQTIHQWPATLVQPVGSPLSLECTVEGTSNPNLYWYRQAAGRGLQLLFYSVGIGQISSEVPQNLSASRPQDRQFILSSKKLLLSDSGFYLCAWSVAGGNYNEQFFGPGTRLTVL.

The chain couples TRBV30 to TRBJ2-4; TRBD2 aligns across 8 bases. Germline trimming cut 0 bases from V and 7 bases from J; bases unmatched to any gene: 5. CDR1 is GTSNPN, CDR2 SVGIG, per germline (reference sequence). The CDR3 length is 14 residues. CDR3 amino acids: CAWSVLAVPNIQYF. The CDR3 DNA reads TGTGCCTGGAGTGTACTAGCGGTCCCGAACATTCAGTACTTC.

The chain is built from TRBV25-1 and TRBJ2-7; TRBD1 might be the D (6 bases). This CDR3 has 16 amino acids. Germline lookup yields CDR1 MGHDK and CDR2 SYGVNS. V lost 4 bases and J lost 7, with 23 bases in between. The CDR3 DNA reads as TGTGCCAGCAGTGCCTCCCAAGGGGGACAACCAAGGGAGCAGTACTTC. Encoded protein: CASSASQGGQPREQYF.

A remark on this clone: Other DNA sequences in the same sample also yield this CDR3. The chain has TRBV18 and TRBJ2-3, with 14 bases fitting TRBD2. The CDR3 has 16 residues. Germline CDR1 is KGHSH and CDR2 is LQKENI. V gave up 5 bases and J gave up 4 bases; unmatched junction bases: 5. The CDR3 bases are TGTGCCAGCTCAGCGGGACTAGCGGGAGAAGCAGATACGCAGTATTTT. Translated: CASSAGLAGEADTQYF.

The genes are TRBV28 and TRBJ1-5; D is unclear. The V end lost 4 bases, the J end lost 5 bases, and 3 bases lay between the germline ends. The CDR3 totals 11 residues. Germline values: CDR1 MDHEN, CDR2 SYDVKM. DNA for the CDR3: TGTGCCAGCAGTTCTCATCAGCCCCAGCATTTT. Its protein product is CASSSHQPQHF.

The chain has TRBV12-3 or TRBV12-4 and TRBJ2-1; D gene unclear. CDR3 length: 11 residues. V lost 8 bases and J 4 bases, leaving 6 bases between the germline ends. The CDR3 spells CASQVYNEQFF. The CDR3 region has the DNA TGTGCCAGCCAGGTTTACAATGAGCAGTTCTTC.

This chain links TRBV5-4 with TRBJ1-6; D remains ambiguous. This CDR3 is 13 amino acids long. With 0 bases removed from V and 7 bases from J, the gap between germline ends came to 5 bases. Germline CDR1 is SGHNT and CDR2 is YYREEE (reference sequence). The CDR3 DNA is TGTGCCAGCAGCTTGGGGCAGAATTCACCCCTCCACTTT. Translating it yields CASSLGQNSPLHF.

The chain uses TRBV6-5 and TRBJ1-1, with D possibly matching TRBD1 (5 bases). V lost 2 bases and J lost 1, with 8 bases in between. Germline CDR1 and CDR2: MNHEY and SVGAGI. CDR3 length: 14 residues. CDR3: CASSYTTGNTEAFF. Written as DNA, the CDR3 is TGTGCCAGCAGTTACACCACAGGGAACACTGAAGCTTTCTTT.

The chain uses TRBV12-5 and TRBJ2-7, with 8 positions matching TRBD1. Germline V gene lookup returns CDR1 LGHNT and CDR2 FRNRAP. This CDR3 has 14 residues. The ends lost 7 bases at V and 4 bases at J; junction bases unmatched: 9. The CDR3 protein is CASAPGQGLYEQYF. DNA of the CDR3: TGTGCTAGTGCCCCAGGACAGGGATTATACGAGCAGTACTTC.

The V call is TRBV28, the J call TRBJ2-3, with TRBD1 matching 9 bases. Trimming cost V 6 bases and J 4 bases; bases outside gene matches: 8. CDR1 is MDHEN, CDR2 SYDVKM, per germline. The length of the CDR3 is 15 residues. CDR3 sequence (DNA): TGTGCCAGCAGAGTTCCGGGACAGGGTGCAGATACGCAGTATTTT. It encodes CASRVPGQGADTQYF.

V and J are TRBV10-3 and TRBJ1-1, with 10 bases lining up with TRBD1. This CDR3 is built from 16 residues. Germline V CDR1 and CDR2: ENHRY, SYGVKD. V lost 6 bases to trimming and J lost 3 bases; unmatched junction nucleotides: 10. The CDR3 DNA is TGTGCCATCAGGAAAAATACCGGGACAGGGGACACTGAAGCTTTCTTT. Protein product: CAIRKNTGTGDTEAFF.

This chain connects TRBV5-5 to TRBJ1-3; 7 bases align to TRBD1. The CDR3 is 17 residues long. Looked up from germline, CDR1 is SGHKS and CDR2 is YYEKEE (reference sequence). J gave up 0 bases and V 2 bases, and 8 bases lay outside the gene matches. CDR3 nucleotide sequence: TGTGCCAGCAGCTTATCTAGGACAGGATACTCTGGAAACACCATATATTTT. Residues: CASSLSRTGYSGNTIYF.

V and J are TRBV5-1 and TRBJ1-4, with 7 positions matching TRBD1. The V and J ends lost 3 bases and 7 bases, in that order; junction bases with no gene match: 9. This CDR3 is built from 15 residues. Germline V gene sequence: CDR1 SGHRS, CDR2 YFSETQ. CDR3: CASSWVGTEGEKLFF. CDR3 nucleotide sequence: TGCGCCAGCAGCTGGGTCGGGACAGAGGGTGAAAAACTGTTTTTT.

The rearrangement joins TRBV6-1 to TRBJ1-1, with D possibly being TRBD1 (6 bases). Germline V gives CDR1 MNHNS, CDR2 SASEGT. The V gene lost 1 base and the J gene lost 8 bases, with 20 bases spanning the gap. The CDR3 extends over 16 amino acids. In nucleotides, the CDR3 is TGTGCCAGCAGTGAAGTTCCATGGGCAAGGGGGGGAGAAGCTTTCTTT. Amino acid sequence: CASSEVPWARGGEAFF.

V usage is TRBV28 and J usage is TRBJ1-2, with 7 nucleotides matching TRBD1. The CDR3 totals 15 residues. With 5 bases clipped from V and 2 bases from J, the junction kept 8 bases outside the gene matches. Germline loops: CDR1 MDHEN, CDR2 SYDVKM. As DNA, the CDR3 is TGTGCCAGCAGTCTCCTCTGGACAGGCAACTATGGCTACACCTTC. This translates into CASSLLWTGNYGYTF.

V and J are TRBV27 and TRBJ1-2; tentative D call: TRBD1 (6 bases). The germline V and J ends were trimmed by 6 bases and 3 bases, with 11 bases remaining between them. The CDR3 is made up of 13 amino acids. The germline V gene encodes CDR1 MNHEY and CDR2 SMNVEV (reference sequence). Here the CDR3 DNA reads TGTGCCAGCAGGGAGACAGGATACTATGGCTACACCTTC. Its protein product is CASRETGYYGYTF.

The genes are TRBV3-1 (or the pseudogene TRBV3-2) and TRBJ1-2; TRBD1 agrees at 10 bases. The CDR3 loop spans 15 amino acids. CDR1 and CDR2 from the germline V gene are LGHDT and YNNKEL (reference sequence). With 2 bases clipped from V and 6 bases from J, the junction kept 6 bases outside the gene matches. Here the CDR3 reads CASSQFFGQGDGYTF. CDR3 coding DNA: TGTGCCAGCAGCCAATTCTTCGGACAGGGGGATGGCTACACCTTC.

The CDR3 sequence: CASSHDRATNEKLFF. The CDR3 coding sequence is TGTGCCAGCAGTCATGACAGAGCAACTAATGAAAAACTGTTTTTT. The rearrangement uses TRBV6-5 and TRBJ1-4, with D tentatively TRBD1 (5 bases). CDR1 and CDR2 from the germline V gene are MNHEY and SVGAGI. The CDR3 totals 15 residues. V was clipped by 5 bases and J by 0 bases, with 10 bases between them.

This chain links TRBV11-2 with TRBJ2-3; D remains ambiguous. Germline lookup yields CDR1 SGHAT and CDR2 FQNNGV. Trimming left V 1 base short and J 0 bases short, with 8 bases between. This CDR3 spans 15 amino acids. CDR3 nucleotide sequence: TGTGCCAGCAGCTTAGCCCCCGGGAGCACAGATACGCAGTATTTT. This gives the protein CASSLAPGSTDTQYF.